This entry concerns a single T cell receptor (beta chain). Its target is not known. V was clipped by 6 bases and J by 6 bases; unmatched bases: 9. Germline V CDR1 and CDR2: WNHNN, SYGVQD (reference sequence). The CDR3 is 16 amino acids. The sample comes from a study of radiation and T cells in renal cell carcinoma. Study findings and constraints: From baseline, blood top tumor clonotypes peaked at 2 weeks post-radiation.

The repertoire was sequenced with immunoSEQ multiplex PCR; TCRdb's copy has only in-frame clones and lacks some. Of approximately 150,000 clones in the sample, roughly 85% were seen once. Sample time point: baseline pretreatment blood. Treatment specified: 15 Gy SBRT to primary tumor, nephrectomy 4 weeks later. This renal cell carcinoma was of the clear cell type. This specimen was blood, taken from a patient whose treatment included radiotherapy and nephrectomy. The chain has TRBV10-1 and TRBJ1-5; 12 nucleotides agree with TRBD1. The clonotype was recovered from a woman between 50 and 59 years old with renal cell carcinoma. The DNA for the CDR3 is TGCGCCAGCAGCCGGGACAGGGGGCGTAGCGGTCAGCCCCAGCATTTT. This gives the protein CASSRDRGRSGQPQHF.